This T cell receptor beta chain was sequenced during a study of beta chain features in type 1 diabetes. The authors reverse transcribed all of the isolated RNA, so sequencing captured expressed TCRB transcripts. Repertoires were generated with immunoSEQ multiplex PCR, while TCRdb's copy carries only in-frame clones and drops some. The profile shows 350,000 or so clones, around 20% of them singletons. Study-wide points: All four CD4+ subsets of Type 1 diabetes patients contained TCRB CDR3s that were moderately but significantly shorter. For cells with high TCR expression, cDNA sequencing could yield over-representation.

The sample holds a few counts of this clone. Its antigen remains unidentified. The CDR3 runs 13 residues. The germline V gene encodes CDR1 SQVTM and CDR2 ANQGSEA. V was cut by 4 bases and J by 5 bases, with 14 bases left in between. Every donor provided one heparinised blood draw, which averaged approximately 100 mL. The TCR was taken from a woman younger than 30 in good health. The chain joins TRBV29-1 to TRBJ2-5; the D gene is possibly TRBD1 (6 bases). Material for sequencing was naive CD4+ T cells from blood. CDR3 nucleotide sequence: TGCAGCGTTGGAGGACAGCTCCTGGAGACCCAGTACTTC. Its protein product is CSVGGQLLETQYF.